The clone carrying this T cell receptor beta chain was picked up a small number of times. V lost 3 bases and J lost 4, with 13 bases in between. The CDR3 is 14 amino acids. CDR1 MNHEY and CDR2 SMNVEV come from the germline V gene (reference sequence). This entry comes from a study of graft-versus-host responses after intestinal transplantation. Study background: Isolated intestinal, liver-intestinal, or multivisceral transplants had been given to the recipients.

TCRdb keeps only in-frame clones here, not all; method: immunoSEQ multiplex PCR. The repertoire consists of 13,000 to 15,000 clones, with roughly 32% occurring once and the leading ten covering approximately 2.2%. Study-wide results and caveats: Present in recipient marrow, GvH clones included some that appeared first in ileum or blood.

Responder cells labeled with CFSE (roughly 200,000) were co-plated with irradiated stimulator cells labeled with violet dye (roughly 200,000). The receptor's source is a human patient who received an intestinal transplant. Source: alloreactive CD8+ T cells from a mixed lymphocyte reaction culture, taken before intestinal transplant. Subset given: CFSE-low proliferating T cells sorted from roughly six-day pre-transplant mixed lymphocyte reaction (GvH or HvG direction). This chain links TRBV27 with TRBJ2-7, with a possible D match to TRBD2 (6 bases). The CDR3 loop reads CASSFIGTLYEQYF. The CDR3 DNA reads TGTGCCAGCAGTTTCATCGGGACTTTGTACGAGCAGTACTTC.